This T cell receptor (beta chain) was sequenced in a study of post-analysis software for immune sequencing data. General study results and limits: With TRBV5-6, TRBV5-1 and TRBV20-1 included, about five TRBV segments were more frequent in patients than in controls.

In regard to this clonotype: Its antigen is not identified.

Per germline, CDR1 SGHRS and CDR2 YFSETQ. The CDR3 is 15 residues long. The V gene lost 3 bases and the J gene lost 4 bases, with 16 bases spanning the gap. TCR beta cDNA libraries had unique molecular identifiers. TCRdb independently ran MiXCR on the PCR reads; one entry per CDR3 protein. The sample contains some 690,000 distinct CDR3 sequences, approximately 30% of which appear only once. The receptor was derived from a girl aged 5 to 17 with multiple sclerosis. The rearrangement joins TRBV5-1 to TRBJ1-2; D not resolved. The sequenced sample was blood. CDR3: CASSSQTTPGYGYTF. In nucleotides, the CDR3 is TGCGCCAGCAGCTCACAGACAACGCCGGGCTATGGCTACACCTTC.